The TCR beta chain described here comes from a study of blood T cell repertoires in COVID-19. The CDR3 has 15 amino acids. V lost 3 bases and J lost 4, with 13 bases in between. CDR1 is SGHTA, CDR2 FQGNSA, per germline. The protocol was immunoSEQ multiplex PCR, while the TCRdb copy is restricted to in-frame clones and leaves out a portion. Among fewer than 45,000 clones, about 90% were seen once, and the ten largest hold less than 30%. Material for sequencing was peripheral blood. This TCR came from a man aged 55-75 years with active or convalescent COVID-19. V is TRBV7-2 and J is TRBJ1-5; D is uncertain. CDR3 nucleotide sequence: TGTGCCAGCAGCTTTGAGGAGGGCCAAAATCAGCCCCAGCATTTT. Translation gives CASSFEEGQNQPQHF.